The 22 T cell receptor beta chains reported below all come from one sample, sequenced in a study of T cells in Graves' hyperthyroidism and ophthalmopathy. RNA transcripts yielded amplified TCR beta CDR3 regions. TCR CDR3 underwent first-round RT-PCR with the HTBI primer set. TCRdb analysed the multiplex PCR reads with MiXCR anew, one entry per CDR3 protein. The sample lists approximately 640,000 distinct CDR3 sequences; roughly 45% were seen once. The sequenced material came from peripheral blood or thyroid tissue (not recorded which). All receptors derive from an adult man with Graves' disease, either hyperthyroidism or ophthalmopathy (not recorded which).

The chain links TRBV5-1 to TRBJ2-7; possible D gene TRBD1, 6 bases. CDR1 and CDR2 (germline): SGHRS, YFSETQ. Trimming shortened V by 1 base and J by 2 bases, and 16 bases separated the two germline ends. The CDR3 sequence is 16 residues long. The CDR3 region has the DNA TGCGCCAGCAGCTTGTCAGCAGGGGCATCGGCCTACGAGCAGTACTTC. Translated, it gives CASSLSAGASAYEQYF.

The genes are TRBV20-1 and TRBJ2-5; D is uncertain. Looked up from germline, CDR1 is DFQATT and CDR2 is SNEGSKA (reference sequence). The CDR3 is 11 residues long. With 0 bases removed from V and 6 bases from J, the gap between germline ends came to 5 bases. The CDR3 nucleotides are TGCAGTGCTAGAGATAGGCAGACCCAGTACTTC. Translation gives CSARDRQTQYF.

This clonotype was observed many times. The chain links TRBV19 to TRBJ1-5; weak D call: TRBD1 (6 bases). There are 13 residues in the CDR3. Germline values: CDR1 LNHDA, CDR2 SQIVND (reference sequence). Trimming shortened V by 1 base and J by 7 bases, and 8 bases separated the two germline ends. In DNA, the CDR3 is TGTGCCAGTAGTATAGCCGGGGGCCAGCCCCAGCATTTT. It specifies CASSIAGGQPQHF.

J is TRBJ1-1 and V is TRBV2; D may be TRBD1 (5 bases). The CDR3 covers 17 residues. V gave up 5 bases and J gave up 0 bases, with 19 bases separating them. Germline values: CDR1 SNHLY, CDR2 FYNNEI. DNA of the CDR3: TGTGCCAGCAGTTTATTGGGGCGGAAAGTCATGAACACTGAAGCTTTCTTT. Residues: CASSLLGRKVMNTEAFF.

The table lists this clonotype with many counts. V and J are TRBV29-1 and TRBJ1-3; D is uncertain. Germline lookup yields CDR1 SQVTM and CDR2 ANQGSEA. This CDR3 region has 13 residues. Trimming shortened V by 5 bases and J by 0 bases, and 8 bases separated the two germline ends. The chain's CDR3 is CSVQPNSGNTIYF. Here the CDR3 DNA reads TGCAGCGTTCAGCCGAACTCTGGAAACACCATATATTTT. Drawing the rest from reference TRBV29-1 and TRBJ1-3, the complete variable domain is SAVISQKPSRDICQRGTSLTIQCQVDSQVTMMFWYRQQPGQSLTLIATANQGSEATYESGFVIDKFPISRPNLTFSTLTVSNMSPEDSSIYLCSVQPNSGNTIYFGEGSWLTVV.

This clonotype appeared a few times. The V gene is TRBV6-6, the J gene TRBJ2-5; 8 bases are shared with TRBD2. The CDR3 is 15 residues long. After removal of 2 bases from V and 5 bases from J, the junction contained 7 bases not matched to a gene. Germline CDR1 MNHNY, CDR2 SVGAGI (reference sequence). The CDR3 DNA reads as TGTGCCAGCAGTTACAAGGCGGGAGGAGGGGAGACCCAGTACTTC. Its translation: CASSYKAGGGETQYF.

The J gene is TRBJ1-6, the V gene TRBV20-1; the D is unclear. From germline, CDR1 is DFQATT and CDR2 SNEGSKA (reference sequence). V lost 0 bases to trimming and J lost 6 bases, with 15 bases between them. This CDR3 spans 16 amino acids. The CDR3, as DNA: TGCAGTGCTAGAGATCGCCGGGGAGGATTTAATTCACCCCTCCACTTT. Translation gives CSARDRRGGFNSPLHF.

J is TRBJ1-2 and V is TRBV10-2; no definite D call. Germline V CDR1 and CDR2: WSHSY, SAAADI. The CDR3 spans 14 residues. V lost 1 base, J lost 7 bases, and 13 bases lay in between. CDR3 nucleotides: TGCGCCAGCAGTGAGTTAGGGTCCAGACGTGGCTACACCTTC. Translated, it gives CASSELGSRRGYTF.

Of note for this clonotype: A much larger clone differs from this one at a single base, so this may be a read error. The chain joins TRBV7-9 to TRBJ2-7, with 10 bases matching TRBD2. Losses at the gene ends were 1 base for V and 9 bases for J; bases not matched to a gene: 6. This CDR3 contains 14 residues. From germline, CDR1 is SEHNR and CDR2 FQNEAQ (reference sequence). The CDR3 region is CASSLEREGHAQYF. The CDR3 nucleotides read TGTGCCAGCAGCTTAGAGCGGGAGGGCCATGCGCAGTACTTC.

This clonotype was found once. The CDR3 sequence is CAWRQVGGNTIYF. The CDR3 DNA reads TGTGCCTGGAGACAGGTTGGAGGAAACACCATATATTTT. V gene TRBV30 combines with J gene TRBJ1-3; a weak D match, TRBD1 (5 bases). In germline, CDR1 is GTSNPN, CDR2 SVGIG (reference sequence). V dropped 3 bases and J dropped 4 bases, with 10 bases sitting between them. The CDR3 runs 13 residues.

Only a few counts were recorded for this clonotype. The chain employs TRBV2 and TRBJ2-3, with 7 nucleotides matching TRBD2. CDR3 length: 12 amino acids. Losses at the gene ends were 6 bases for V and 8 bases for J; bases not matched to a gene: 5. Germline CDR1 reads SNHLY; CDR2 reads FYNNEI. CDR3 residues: CASRAGIVTQYF. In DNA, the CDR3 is TGTGCCAGCAGAGCGGGGATTGTTACGCAGTATTTT.

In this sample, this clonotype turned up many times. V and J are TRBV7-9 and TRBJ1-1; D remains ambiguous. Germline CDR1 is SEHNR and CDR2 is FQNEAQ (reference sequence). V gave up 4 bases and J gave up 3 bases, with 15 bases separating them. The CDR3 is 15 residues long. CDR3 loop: CASSSALLLDTEAFF. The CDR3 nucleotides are TGTGCCAGCAGCTCGGCTCTCCTACTGGACACTGAAGCTTTCTTT. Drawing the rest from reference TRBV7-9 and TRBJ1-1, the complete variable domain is DTGVSQNPRHKITKRGQNVTFRCDPISEHNRLYWYRQTLGQGPEFLTYFQNEAQLEKSRLLSDRFSAERPKGSFSTLEIQRTEQGDSAMYLCASSSALLLDTEAFFGQGTRLTVV.

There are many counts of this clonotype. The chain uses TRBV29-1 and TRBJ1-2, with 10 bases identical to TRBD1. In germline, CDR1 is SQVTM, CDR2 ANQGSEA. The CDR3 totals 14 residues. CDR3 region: CSARLPGTGVLNTF. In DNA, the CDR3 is TGCAGTGCACGCCTCCCCGGGACAGGGGTCTTAAACACCTTC.

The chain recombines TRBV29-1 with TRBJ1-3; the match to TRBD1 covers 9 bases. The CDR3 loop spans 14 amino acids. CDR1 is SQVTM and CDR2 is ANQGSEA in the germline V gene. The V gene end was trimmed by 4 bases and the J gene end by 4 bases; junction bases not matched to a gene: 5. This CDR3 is CSVGGTGRGNTIYF. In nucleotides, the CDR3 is TGCAGCGTTGGGGGGACAGGGCGAGGAAACACCATATATTTT.

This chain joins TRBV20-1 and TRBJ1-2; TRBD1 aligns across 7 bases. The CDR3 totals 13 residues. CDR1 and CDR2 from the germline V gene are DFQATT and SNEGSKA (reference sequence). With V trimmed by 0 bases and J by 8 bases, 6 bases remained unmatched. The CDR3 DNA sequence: TGCAGTGCTAGAGATGTGGGACAGCGAGGCTACACCTTC. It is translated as CSARDVGQRGYTF.

The CDR3 DNA reads TGCAGCTTCTCCCTTGGGGGGGCGGAGACCCAGTACTTC. It is translated as CSFSLGGAETQYF. The V call is TRBV29-1, the J call TRBJ2-5, with a weak D call TRBD2 (7 bases). There are 13 residues in the CDR3. CDR1 is SQVTM and CDR2 is ANQGSEA in the germline V gene. V lost 8 bases, J lost 5 bases, and 18 bases lay in between.

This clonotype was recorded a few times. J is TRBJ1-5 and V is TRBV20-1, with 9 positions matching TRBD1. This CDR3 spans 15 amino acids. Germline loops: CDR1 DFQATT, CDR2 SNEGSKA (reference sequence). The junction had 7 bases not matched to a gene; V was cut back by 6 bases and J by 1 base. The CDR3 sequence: CSAGQGSRSNQPQHF. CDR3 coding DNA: TGCAGTGCCGGACAGGGGTCGCGGAGCAATCAGCCCCAGCATTTT.

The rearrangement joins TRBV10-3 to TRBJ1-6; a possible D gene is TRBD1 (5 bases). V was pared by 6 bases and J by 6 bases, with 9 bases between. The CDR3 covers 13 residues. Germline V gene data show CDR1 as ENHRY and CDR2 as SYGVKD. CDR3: CAIREDSNSPLHF. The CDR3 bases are TGTGCCATCAGGGAAGACAGTAATTCACCCCTCCACTTT.

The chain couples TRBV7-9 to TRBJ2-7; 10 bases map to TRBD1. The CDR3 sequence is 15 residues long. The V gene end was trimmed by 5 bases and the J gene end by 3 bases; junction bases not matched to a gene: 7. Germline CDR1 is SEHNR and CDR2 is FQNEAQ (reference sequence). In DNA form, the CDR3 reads TGTGCCAGCAGCCCCAGCGGACAGGGGGGCTACGAGCAGTACTTC. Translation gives CASSPSGQGGYEQYF.

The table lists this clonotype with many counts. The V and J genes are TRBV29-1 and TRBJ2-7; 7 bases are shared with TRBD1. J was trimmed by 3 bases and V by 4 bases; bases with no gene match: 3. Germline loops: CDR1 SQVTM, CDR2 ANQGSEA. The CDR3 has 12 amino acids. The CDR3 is CSVVGQFYEQYF. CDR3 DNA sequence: TGCAGCGTTGTGGGACAGTTCTACGAGCAGTACTTC.

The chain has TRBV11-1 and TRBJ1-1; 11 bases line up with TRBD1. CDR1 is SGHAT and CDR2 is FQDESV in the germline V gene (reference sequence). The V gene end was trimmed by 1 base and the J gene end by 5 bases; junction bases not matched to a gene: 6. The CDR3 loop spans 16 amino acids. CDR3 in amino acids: CASSLGTGGLETEAFF. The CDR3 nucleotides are TGTGCCAGCAGCTTAGGGACAGGGGGCCTGGAAACTGAAGCTTTCTTT.

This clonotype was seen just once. The CDR3 spells CATGDSTRGTQYF. CDR3 nucleotides: TGTGCCACCGGAGACAGTACAAGAGGGACCCAGTACTTC. The rearrangement uses TRBV24-1 and TRBJ2-5, with D perhaps TRBD1 (5 bases). CDR1 and CDR2 (germline): KGHDR, SFDVKD. CDR3 length: 13 amino acids. V was clipped by 9 bases and J by 7 bases, with 17 bases between them.